This T cell receptor beta chain originates from a study of OX40 agonist ivuxolimab in advanced cancers. Study information: It was ivuxolimab, an agonistic anti-OX40 (CD134) antibody, that patients were treated with. The study enrolled dose-escalation patients with hepatocellular carcinoma, melanoma, renal cell or head and neck cancer.

The V gene's germline CDR1 is LGHNA and CDR2 YSLEER. V was clipped by 6 bases and J by 5 bases, with 19 bases between them. The CDR3 loop spans 15 amino acids. Sequenced by immunoSEQ multiplex PCR; TCRdb stores in-frame clones only, minus some. The repertoire consists of fewer than 70,000 clones, with more than 80% occurring once and the leading ten covering more than 13%. The TCR originated in an adult with an advanced solid tumor such as melanoma, head and neck, liver or kidney cancer. The sample here was CD4+ or CD8+ T cells sorted from blood, taken in a trial of the OX40 agonist ivuxolimab. This chain joins TRBV4-3 and TRBJ1-1; TRBD1 might be the D (6 bases). CDR3 sequence reads: CASRERPRGSTEAFF. In DNA form, the CDR3 reads TGCGCCAGCAGAGAAAGGCCCAGGGGAAGTACTGAAGCTTTCTTT.